A single sample gave rise to the 13 T cell receptor beta chains below, sequenced in a study of T cell responses to AZD1222 COVID-19 vaccine. Measured with immunoSEQ multiplex PCR; TCRdb has only the in-frame clones, and not every one. The profile shows under 150,000 clones, 92% of them singletons. The material was peripheral blood, obtained 28 days after the second AZD1222 dose. All receptors come from an adult who received the AZD1222 COVID-19 vaccine.

The J gene is TRBJ2-7, the V gene TRBV18; D is possibly TRBD2 (6 bases). Germline lookup yields CDR1 KGHSH and CDR2 LQKENI. The V gene lost 6 bases and the J gene lost 2 bases, with 14 bases spanning the gap. The CDR3 has 14 residues. The CDR3 nucleotides read TGTGCCAGCTCCCTGAGGCGGACTACCTACGAGCAGTACTTC. This translates into CASSLRRTTYEQYF. The full variable domain, rest sourced from reference TRBV18 and TRBJ2-7, is NAGVMQNPRHLVRRRGQEARLRCSPMKGHSHVYWYRQLPEEGLKFMVYLQKENIIDESGMPKERFSAEFPKEGPSILRIQQVVRGDSAAYFCASSLRRTTYEQYFGPGTRLTVT.

The chain couples TRBV2 to TRBJ2-7; D is ambiguous. V lost 1 base and J 0 bases, leaving 7 bases between the germline ends. From germline, CDR1 is SNHLY and CDR2 FYNNEI. This CDR3 has 14 amino acids. The CDR3: CASSEGRNSYEQYV. The CDR3 nucleotides are TGTGCCAGCAGTGAAGGAAGGAACTCCTACGAGCAGTACGTC.

The chain links TRBV5-1 to TRBJ2-3, with 11 positions matching TRBD2. J gave up 1 base and V 3 bases, and 4 bases lay outside the gene matches. Per germline, CDR1 SGHRS and CDR2 YFSETQ. The CDR3 contains 16 residues. As DNA, the CDR3 is TGCGCCAGCAGCTCGACTAGCGGGACGGGCACAGATACGCAGTATTTT. Residues: CASSSTSGTGTDTQYF. Together with reference TRBV5-1 and TRBJ2-3, the CDR3 gives the full variable domain: KAGVTQTPRYLIKTRGQQVTLSCSPISGHRSVSWYQQTPGQGLQFLFEYFSETQRNKGNFPGRFSGRQFSNSRSEMNVSTLELGDSALYLCASSSTSGTGTDTQYFGPGTRLTVL.

The J gene is TRBJ1-4, the V gene TRBV7-9; the match to TRBD1 covers 9 bases. The ends lost 3 bases at V and 7 bases at J; junction bases unmatched: 6. Germline CDR1 SEHNR, CDR2 FQNEAQ (reference sequence). The CDR3 extends over 15 amino acids. Here the CDR3 reads CASSLPGTGREKLFF. CDR3 bases: TGTGCCAGCAGCTTGCCCGGGACAGGGCGTGAAAAACTGTTTTTT.

The rearrangement links TRBV7-3 to TRBJ1-5, with a tentative D call TRBD1 (5 bases). The V gene lost 3 bases and the J gene lost 6 bases, with 18 bases spanning the gap. CDR3 size: 16 residues. Germline-derived CDR1 and CDR2 are SGHTA and FQGTGA. CDR3 nucleotide sequence: TGTGCCAGCAGCTTTTTCGAAGGGGAGTTTGGTCAGCCCCAGCATTTT. It translates to CASSFFEGEFGQPQHF.

This chain links TRBV7-2 with TRBJ2-2; 7 bases are shared with TRBD1. CDR1 and CDR2 from the germline V gene are SGHTA and FQGNSA. Trimming cost V 4 bases and J 1 base; bases outside gene matches: 9. This CDR3 comprises 17 residues. CDR3: CASSSRSGTVNTGELFF. DNA of the CDR3: TGTGCCAGCAGCTCCAGGTCCGGGACAGTGAACACCGGGGAGCTGTTTTTT.

V usage is TRBV10-3 and J usage is TRBJ1-1, with 11 bases lining up with TRBD1. J gave up 4 bases and V 6 bases, and 10 bases lay outside the gene matches. Germline loops: CDR1 ENHRY, CDR2 SYGVKD. The length of the CDR3 is 16 residues. CDR3 bases: TGTGCCATCAGCCTGGGACAGGGGGTGGGAAGCACTGAAGCTTTCTTT. Translation gives CAISLGQGVGSTEAFF.

The V gene is TRBV6-5, the J gene TRBJ2-5; D possibly corresponds to TRBD2 (6 bases). CDR3 length: 14 amino acids. Trimming removed 6 bases at V and 1 base at J, with 12 bases between. Germline V gene sequence: CDR1 MNHEY, CDR2 SVGAGI. This CDR3 reads CASSIGTGQETQYF. In nucleotides, the CDR3 is TGTGCCAGCAGCATTGGGACTGGCCAAGAGACCCAGTACTTC.

For the CDR3, the DNA is TGTGCCAGCAGTGAACCCGGCTCAGGGCGATCACCCCTCCACTTT. This translates into CASSEPGSGRSPLHF. The gene calls are TRBV25-1 and TRBJ1-6; a weak D match, TRBD1 (5 bases). In germline, CDR1 is MGHDK, CDR2 SYGVNS. With 2 bases removed from V and 10 bases from J, the gap between germline ends came to 15 bases. The CDR3 is made up of 15 amino acids.

This chain uses TRBV6-5 with TRBJ1-4; TRBD1 aligns across 7 bases. This CDR3 is 15 amino acids long. The V segment lost 5 bases and the J segment 10 bases; nucleotides outside the gene matches: 13. Germline V gives CDR1 MNHEY, CDR2 SVGAGI. The CDR3 coding sequence is TGTGCCAGCAGTAGCTTGGAGGGGGCGGGAGGAAAACTGTTTTTT. Residues: CASSSLEGAGGKLFF.

The rearrangement links TRBV5-6 to TRBJ1-4; 10 bases align to TRBD1. The V gene's germline CDR1 is SGHDT and CDR2 YYEEEE. V lost 4 bases and J lost 8; bases outside the gene matches: 8. The CDR3 has 15 amino acids. In DNA form, the CDR3 reads TGTGCCAGCAGCGTGCGGGACAGGGGTTGGGAAAAACTGTTTTTT. It translates to CASSVRDRGWEKLFF.

CDR3 nucleotide sequence: TGTGCCAGCAGTGAGGCCACCTACGAGCAGTACTTC. It translates to CASSEATYEQYF. This chain uses TRBV6-1 with TRBJ2-7; D is undetermined. V lost 3 bases to trimming and J lost 2 bases, with 5 bases between them. CDR3 length: 12 residues. CDR1 is MNHNS and CDR2 is SASEGT in the germline V gene.

This rearrangement joins TRBV24-1 to TRBJ2-2; D not resolved. This CDR3 has 11 residues. Germline-derived CDR1 and CDR2 are KGHDR and SFDVKD. Trimming pared 4 bases from V and 7 bases from J, leaving 3 bases between. CDR3 nucleotides: TGTGCCACCAGTGAGAACGGGGAGCTGTTTTTT. It codes for CATSENGELFF.